The sequence of this T cell receptor (beta chain) was determined in a study of glioma-infiltrating T cells after dendritic cell vaccination. J lost 0 bases, V lost 3 bases, and 1 base had no gene match. CDR1 is SGHTA, CDR2 FQGTGA, per germline. This CDR3 has 15 residues. Sequenced by immunoSEQ multiplex PCR; TCRdb stores in-frame clones only, minus some. The sample lists approximately 85,000 clones, around 85% seen once, with over 6.5% in the top ten. Study-wide results and limits: Few patients contributed both blood and tumor specimens.

Stated time point: after dendritic cell vaccination, including at tumor progression/relapse. Before vaccination, two weeks after the third vaccination, and at progression, PBMC were collected. A note on this clone: Its antigen is as yet unknown.

This sequence joins TRBV7-3 and TRBJ2-2; 7 nucleotides agree with TRBD1. The material was blood, obtained after dendritic cell vaccination. The sequence was obtained from a human donor with glioblastoma. CDR3 protein: CASSFGQANTGELFF. CDR3 in DNA: TGTGCCAGCAGCTTCGGACAGGCGAACACCGGGGAGCTGTTTTTT.